The entry that follows covers one T cell receptor (beta chain) sequence. This table comes from immunoSEQ multiplex PCR, and its TCRdb copy is limited to in-frame clones, with some not included. The sample lists around 85,000 clones, just under 95% seen once, with approximately 0.24% in the top ten. The data were taken from a study of technical replicates of blood from a handful of donors. Per the germline V gene, CDR1 is MDHEN and CDR2 is SYDVKM. Deletions cut 7 bases from V and 5 bases from J, with 18 bases between. This CDR3 spans 14 amino acids. This receptor was obtained from a human donor in good health. The V gene is TRBV28, the J gene TRBJ2-7; weak D call: TRBD2 (6 bases). Sequencing input: T cells isolated from PBMCs. The CDR3: CASITHGTFDEQYF. In nucleotides, the CDR3 is TGTGCCAGCATCACCCACGGGACTTTTGACGAGCAGTACTTC.